This T cell receptor beta chain was obtained from a study of OX40 agonist ivuxolimab in advanced cancers. J lost 0 bases, V lost 4 bases, and 10 bases had no gene match. CDR3 size: 17 residues. Germline CDR1 SGHRS, CDR2 YFSETQ. Prior autoimmune disease or systemic immunosuppression barred patients. The timepoints at which blood was sampled were baseline, cycle 4 day 1, and cycle 7 day 1. Measured with immunoSEQ multiplex PCR; TCRdb has only the in-frame clones, and not every one. The data hold over 60,000 clones, with about 91% observed a single time. The starting material was CD4+ or CD8+ T cells sorted from blood, obtained in a trial of the OX40 agonist ivuxolimab. This sequence originates from an adult with an advanced solid tumor such as melanoma, head and neck, liver or kidney cancer. V usage is TRBV5-1 and J usage is TRBJ1-1, with TRBD1 matching over 9 bases. The CDR3 sequence is CASSPTPGQGLNTEAFF. As DNA, the CDR3 is TGCGCCAGCAGCCCGACACCGGGACAGGGTTTGAACACTGAAGCTTTCTTT.